Presented here are 12 T cell receptor beta chains from one specimen sequenced in a study of shared clonotypes between healthy human individuals. Sequenced by immunoSEQ multiplex PCR; TCRdb stores in-frame clones only, minus some. The data hold under 1,100,000 clones, with around 74% observed a single time. Input material: memory CD4+ T cells sorted from blood. Subset reported: CD45RA-negative fraction. The receptors were gathered from a man aged 18 to 29 in good health.

The chain is built from TRBV9 and TRBJ2-2; 9 bases map to TRBD2. The V gene's germline CDR1 is SGDLS and CDR2 YYNGEE. Losses at the gene ends were 4 bases for V and 7 bases for J; bases not matched to a gene: 8. The CDR3 loop spans 15 amino acids. CDR3 sequence: CASSPRGGASGELFF. For the CDR3, the DNA is TGTGCCAGCAGCCCTCGCGGGGGGGCGAGCGGGGAGCTGTTTTTT.

This rearrangement joins TRBV9 to TRBJ1-1, with 9 positions matching TRBD1. CDR1 and CDR2 (germline): SGDLS, YYNGEE. J gave up 10 bases and V 4 bases, and 5 bases lay outside the gene matches. The CDR3 has 12 residues. CDR3 sequence: CASSPQQGAAFF. The CDR3 region has the DNA TGTGCCAGCAGCCCCCAACAGGGGGCAGCTTTCTTT. The full variable domain, in which reference TRBV9 and TRBJ1-1 provide the parts outside the CDR3, is DSGVTQTPKHLITATGQRVTLRCSPRSGDLSVYWYQQSLDQGLQFLIQYYNGEERAKGNILERFSAQQFPDLHSELNLSSLELGDSALYFCASSPQQGAAFFGQGTRLTVV.

This clone was found a few times. The chain uses TRBV15 and TRBJ2-3; 9 nucleotides line up with TRBD2. With V trimmed by 3 bases and J by 1 base, 5 bases remained unmatched. The CDR3 totals 16 residues. Germline CDR1 and CDR2: LNHNV and YYDKDF (reference sequence). The CDR3 loop reads CATSSLERGGTDTQYF. In nucleotides, the CDR3 is TGTGCCACCAGCAGTTTGGAGCGGGGGGGCACAGATACGCAGTATTTT.

The genes are TRBV11-2 and TRBJ1-2; TRBD1 agrees at 12 bases. With 5 bases clipped from V and 8 bases from J, the junction kept 3 bases outside the gene matches. The germline V gene has CDR1 SGHAT and CDR2 FQNNGV. CDR3 length: 13 residues. In DNA form, the CDR3 reads TGTGCCAGCAGCGCTGGGACAGGGGGCGGCTACACCTTC. This gives the protein CASSAGTGGGYTF.

The chain combines TRBV27 with TRBJ2-7, with 8 bases aligning to TRBD1. V gave up 5 bases and J gave up 3 bases; unmatched junction bases: 15. Germline lookup yields CDR1 MNHEY and CDR2 SMNVEV (reference sequence). The CDR3 length is 17 residues. The CDR3 reads CASSPGARTGSLYEQYF. For the CDR3, the DNA is TGTGCCAGCAGTCCCGGGGCCCGGACAGGGAGTCTCTACGAGCAGTACTTC.

The chain carries TRBV6-6 and TRBJ1-3; weak D call: TRBD1 (5 bases). The CDR3 has 16 amino acids. Germline V gives CDR1 MNHNY, CDR2 SVGAGI (reference sequence). Trimming removed 2 bases from V and 2 bases from J, with 13 bases in between. The CDR3 sequence is CASSYGDVRAGNTIYF. Here the CDR3 DNA reads TGTGCCAGCAGTTACGGGGACGTGAGGGCTGGAAACACCATATATTTT.

This rearrangement joins TRBV7-3 to TRBJ1-2; possibly TRBD1 for D (5 bases). Trimming removed 0 bases at V and 6 bases at J, with 8 bases between. The V gene's germline CDR1 is SGHTA and CDR2 FQGTGA. This CDR3 region has 13 residues. In nucleotides, the CDR3 is TGTGCCAGCAGCTTAACGACGACAGATGGCTACACCTTC. It is translated as CASSLTTTDGYTF.

Written as DNA, the CDR3 is TGTGCCAGCAGCCTAATAGGAGGGAACACTGAAGCTTTCTTT. Amino acid sequence: CASSLIGGNTEAFF. The chain uses TRBV7-2 and TRBJ1-1; D is ambiguous. CDR1 is SGHTA, CDR2 FQGNSA, per germline. The CDR3 has 14 residues. Trimming stripped 5 bases from V and 1 base from J, with 11 bases between.

A note on this clone: This specimen includes other DNA sequences encoding the same CDR3. DNA for the CDR3: TGTGCCAGCAGTGAATCGTACAATCAGCCCCAGCATTTT. This translates into CASSESYNQPQHF. This chain uses TRBV6-1 with TRBJ1-5, with no clear D. V was cut by 2 bases and J by 3 bases, with 5 bases left in between. Germline loops: CDR1 MNHNS, CDR2 SASEGT. The CDR3 sequence is 13 residues long.

The V and J genes are TRBV18 and TRBJ2-5; D remains ambiguous. In germline, CDR1 is KGHSH, CDR2 LQKENI. CDR3 size: 13 residues. The V gene lost 8 bases and the J gene lost 7 bases, with 17 bases spanning the gap. CDR3 DNA: TGTGCCAGCGAAGGCGGAAATAAGGCGACCCAGTACTTC. Translated: CASEGGNKATQYF.

The genes are TRBV5-1 and TRBJ2-7; the match to TRBD2 covers 10 bases. The germline gives CDR1 SGHRS, CDR2 YFSETQ. The CDR3 covers 13 residues. Trimming took 0 bases from V and 11 from J; bases not matched to a gene: 5. The CDR3: CASSLGLAGAEYF. CDR3 nucleotides: TGCGCCAGCAGCTTGGGGCTAGCGGGAGCGGAGTACTTC.

The chain joins TRBV2 to TRBJ2-2; a weak D match, TRBD1 (5 bases). There are 14 residues in the CDR3. Trimming removed 4 bases from V and 6 bases from J, with 12 bases in between. The germline V gene has CDR1 SNHLY and CDR2 FYNNEI. The CDR3 reads CASSATDGAGELFF. The CDR3 DNA follows: TGTGCCAGCAGTGCGACAGATGGGGCCGGGGAGCTGTTTTTT. Looking up the rest from reference TRBV2 and TRBJ2-2 gives the full variable domain: EPEVTQTPSHQVTQMGQEVILRCVPISNHLYFYWYRQILGQKVEFLVSFYNNEISEKSEIFDDQFSVERPDGSNFTLKIRSTKLEDSAMYFCASSATDGAGELFFGEGSRLTVL.